The subject of this entry is one T cell receptor (beta chain). Libraries were prepared by immunoSEQ multiplex PCR; TCRdb keeps only in-frame clonotypes and omits some of them. The sample shows fewer than 650,000 clones, about 88% of them seen only once. In Seattle, patients joined the study during active infection and were tracked longitudinally. These data originate in a study of blood T cell repertoires in COVID-19. V shed 3 bases and J shed 6 bases, with 14 bases lying between them. Per the germline V gene, CDR1 is MDHEN and CDR2 is SYDVKM. The CDR3 length is 14 residues. The receptor's source is a woman between 50 and 59 years old with COVID-19, enrolled during active disease. The chain employs TRBV28 and TRBJ1-2; D is ambiguous. Sequencing was done on a sample of peripheral blood. The CDR3 DNA is TGTGCCAGCAGTTTTAATGGGCAGCTCGATGGCTACACCTTC. This gives the protein CASSFNGQLDGYTF.